This T cell receptor (beta chain) was retrieved from a study of cytomegalovirus exposure and HLA in healthy donors. The germline CDR1 and CDR2 sequences are SEHNR and FQNEAQ (reference sequence). CDR3 length: 15 residues. J was trimmed by 2 bases and V by 8 bases; bases with no gene match: 10. The study sampled nominally healthy donors, though unrecorded immune exposures were likely. Vbeta (60) and Jbeta (13) primers were used in the PCR. The method was immunoSEQ multiplex PCR; TCRdb's version includes in-frame clones alone and lacks a portion of them. Here the sample spans about 180,000 clones, 77% being singletons. About this clone itself: Its target is unknown.

Study conclusions and caveats: Cytomegalovirus-associated status was assigned to around 160 TCR beta chains. Most TCR beta V segments were productive about 87% or about 30% of the time in an earlier analysis. An observed cluster of highly shared sequence variants was recorded as a likely sequencing artifact.

Input material: PBMCs. This clonotype was sampled from a woman aged 60-75 years in good health and CMV-seropositive. V usage is TRBV7-9 and J usage is TRBJ2-3; 7 nucleotides line up with TRBD2. The CDR3 bases are TGTGCCAGCGCGAAAACGGGGGGACTCACAGATACGCAGTATTTT. Residues: CASAKTGGLTDTQYF.